This T cell receptor beta chain was recorded in a study of T cells in Graves' hyperthyroidism and ophthalmopathy (dated by TCRdb to the late 2010s). Regarding the complete study: Peripheral blood samples were taken at the time of initial diagnosis, prior to any treatment. After blood sampling, hyperthyroidism patients were treated with methimazole at a starting dose of 30 mg daily, and ophthalmopathy patients were treated with high-dose intravenous methylprednisolone. The roughly 91 discovery patients were randomly split 7:3 into training and test sets. To identify distinguishing TCR V-J signatures, a discovery cohort of 95 to 100 patients was used, comprising 40 to 45 with Graves' ophthalmopathy and about 59 with stable Graves' hyperthyroidism. Thyroid tissue and blood T-cell repertoires from more than 5 Graves' hyperthyroidism patients were also compared in the study. Prospective prediction of ophthalmopathy was tested in an independent validation cohort consisting of 18 to 20 hyperthyroidism patients and approximately 16 patients who later progressed to ophthalmopathy. TCR Vbeta CDR3 sequencing of roughly 140 peripheral blood samples (roughly 43 ophthalmopathy, 75 hyperthyroidism and approximately 17 progressor patients) is reported in the paper.

In this sample, this clonotype turned up many times. Its cognate antigen has yet to be identified. No qualities accompany the bases; no much larger clone lies one base away. Amplification of TCR beta CDR3 regions was carried out from RNA transcripts. The first round of RT-PCR for the TCR CDR3 was performed with the HTBI primer set and the Qiagen OneStep RT-PCR kit. Libraries were constructed in a second round of multiplex PCR, after which size selection and purification were carried out. Paired-end sequencing of the libraries was performed with 100 bp reads on an Illumina HiSeq2000. As for the authors' bioinformatics: Raw data were processed with SOAPnuke, discarding reads with adapters, uncalled bases, mean Phred below 15, or no exact constant-primer or identifier match. COPE v1.2.5 was used to merge high-quality paired reads, and clonotypes were defined as unique nucleotide sequences. MiTCR v1.1 was used to align clonotypes to the IMGT TRBV, TRBD and TRBJ reference segments. The analysis was restricted to V-J combinations with a frequency above 0.0001, which together covered about 99% of the repertoires. The TCS score was defined as F50 (clonal expansion) divided by E x V (chaos), with BLOSUM62-based TCRdist calculated between CDR3 peptides within each V-J. Welch's t-statistics and random forest reduced fewer than 600 V-J features to 10 to 15, which were used in a naive Bayes classifier (R e1071). The similarity between thyroid and blood repertoires was quantified using the Morisita-Horn index. TCRdb passed the public sequencing reads through fastp at Q25 and MiXCR, retaining productive beta sequences. Rows with one shared CDR3 protein collapse into an entry with the most common genes and DNA. The V and J calls, along with clone size, are taken from TCRdb and not from the paper's own processing. This sample lists approximately 610,000 distinct CDR3 sequences; roughly 14% were detected once. The ten largest clones add up to about 4.5% of the sample.

Sequences SGDLS (CDR1) and YYNGEE (CDR2) are obtained from the germline V gene. Spanning cysteine to phenylalanine, the CDR3 consists of 15 amino acids. Just the 45-base CDR3 DNA is kept, in frame starting at base 1. V is cut by 4 bases and J by 4 bases, and the space between the germline ends is 17 bases. Study-wide findings and limitations: No statistical method was used to fix the sample size in advance, and group allocation was not hidden from the investigators. Ophthalmopathy was separated from stable hyperthyroidism by a 13 V-J signature model, with 85% to 90% sensitivity and 81% to 82% specificity obtained in cross-validation and 80%/75% obtained in testing. In validation, the model predicted progression to ophthalmopathy a median of around six months before onset, with about 64% sensitivity and roughly 79% specificity. Blood samples also contained most of the expanded thyroid clonotypes (frequency above 0.001), which suggests that blood repertoires may reflect thyroid immune responses.

In the ophthalmopathy patients, disease was moderately to severely active, with a Clinical Activity Score of 3 or more, a NOSPECS grade of 4 or more, and a duration of less than 3 months. Exclusion was applied to patients with uncontrolled infections, other autoimmune diseases, pregnancy or lactation. Clinical symptoms, serum thyroxine and TRAb, thyroid ultrasound, and orbital computed tomography formed the basis for the diagnoses. Ficoll-Paque density gradient centrifugation was used to isolate PBMCs from 9.5 to 10 ml of fresh peripheral blood. Trizol reagent was used to extract total RNA, and RNA quality was then checked on an Agilent 2100 Bioanalyzer.

The chain uses TRBV9 and TRBJ1-2, with a weak D call of TRBD1 (5 bases match). The source of this sequence is a woman aged 40 to 49 with Graves' ophthalmopathy. The sample consisted of blood. The bases read TGTGCCAGCAGCCCATCTGAGGGACTGCCCTATGGCTACACCTTC. Translation gives CASSPSEGLPYGYTF.